This TCR beta chain is drawn from a study of shared clonotypes between healthy human individuals. Findings and caveats of the study: Clonotypes which were not shared had lower generation probabilities than clonotypes that all four donors shared.

Assay: immunoSEQ multiplex PCR; the TCRdb copy retains only in-frame clones and omits some. The table has 2 million to 2.5 million clones, 85% to 95% seen once. A word on this clone: Antigen: not known.

Only Caucasian adults living in Nashville, Tennessee made up the donor group. Trimming removed 7 bases from V and 6 bases from J, with 16 bases in between. The CDR3 totals 13 residues. Germline CDR1 and CDR2: SNHLY and FYNNEI. The sample comprised naive CD4+ T cells sorted from blood. The subset: CD45RA+ positively selected. V gene TRBV2 combines with J gene TRBJ2-7, with D unclear. The clonotype comes from a man aged 18-30 years in good health. The CDR3 sequence is CASTAPQPAEQYF. CDR3 DNA: TGTGCCAGCACCGCCCCCCAGCCCGCCGAGCAGTACTTC.